One and the same sample provided the 20 T cell receptor beta chains below, sequenced in a study of vaccination effects on CD4 cells after COVID-19. No antigen has been assigned to these receptors. Here immunoSEQ multiplex PCR was the method, and the copy in TCRdb shows in-frame clones only, minus some. The table records 45,000 to 60,000 clones, just over 70% of them present only once. With roughly nine days of culture completed, CD4+ T cells were isolated. Two doses of either BNT162b2 or mRNA-1273 were given to each participant. Sequenced here: CD4+ T cells from PBMCs cultured without peptide, sampled after COVID-19 vaccination. Receptors originate from a human donor who received a COVID-19 vaccine.

CDR3 coding DNA: TGTGCCAGCACTGGACAGGGAACCTCACCCCTCCACTTT. Amino acid sequence: CASTGQGTSPLHF. The chain uses TRBV25-1 and TRBJ1-6; 8 nucleotides align to TRBD1. Losses at the gene ends were 7 bases for V and 10 bases for J; bases not matched to a gene: 6. This CDR3 comprises 13 residues. CDR1 is MGHDK and CDR2 is SYGVNS in the germline V gene. Full variable domain (outside the CDR3, taken from reference TRBV25-1 and TRBJ1-6): EADIYQTPRYLVIGTGKKITLECSQTMGHDKMYWYQQDPGMELHLIHYSYGVNSTEKGDLSSESTVSRIRTEHFPLTLESARPSHTSQYLCASTGQGTSPLHFGNGTRLTVT.

The chain links TRBV19 to TRBJ2-7, with D perhaps being TRBD1 or TRBD2 (5 bases each). Trimming removed 8 bases from V and 2 bases from J, with 19 bases in between. CDR1 is LNHDA, CDR2 SQIVND, per germline (reference sequence). CDR3 length equals 15 residues. The CDR3 DNA is TGTGCCAGTTCTCAAACCGGGACCGGACCCTACGAGCAGTACTTC. Encoded protein: CASSQTGTGPYEQYF.

The V call is TRBV9, the J call TRBJ2-1, with unresolved D. Deletions cut 0 bases from V and 0 bases from J, with 7 bases between. In germline, CDR1 is SGDLS, CDR2 YYNGEE. This CDR3 region has 15 residues. The DNA for the CDR3 is TGTGCCAGCAGCGTAGACGGAGACTCCTACAATGAGCAGTTCTTC. It codes for CASSVDGDSYNEQFF.

This chain links TRBV27 with TRBJ2-7; a weak D match, TRBD2 (6 bases). Deletions cut 5 bases from V and 3 bases from J, with 20 bases between. There are 16 residues in the CDR3. The V gene's germline CDR1 is MNHEY and CDR2 SMNVEV (reference sequence). CDR3 in amino acids: CASSPSWGTGNYEQYF. As DNA, the CDR3 is TGTGCCAGCAGTCCTTCCTGGGGGACTGGGAACTACGAGCAGTACTTC.

This clone has just a few counts. The chain combines TRBV19 with TRBJ2-5, with 9 bases identical to TRBD1. This CDR3 is 15 amino acids long. The junction had 10 bases not matched to a gene; V was cut back by 5 bases and J by 6 bases. Germline V gene lookup returns CDR1 LNHDA and CDR2 SQIVND (reference sequence). Here the CDR3 DNA reads TGTGCCAGTAGTTCCCCGGACAGGGGAGTGCAGACCCAGTACTTC. It translates to CASSSPDRGVQTQYF. The full variable domain, in which reference TRBV19 and TRBJ2-5 provide the parts outside the CDR3, is DGGITQSPKYLFRKEGQNVTLSCEQNLNHDAMYWYRQDPGQGLRLIYYSQIVNDFQKGDIAEGYSVSREKKESFPLTVTSAQKNPTAFYLCASSSPDRGVQTQYFGPGTRLLVL.

This chain links TRBV5-1 with TRBJ2-7; tentatively, D is TRBD1 (5 bases). Trimming took 4 bases from V and 0 from J, leaving 8 bases between them. CDR3 length: 13 residues. The germline CDR1 and CDR2 sequences are SGHRS and YFSETQ. The CDR3, as DNA: TGCGCCAGCAGCGCCGACAGCTCCTACGAGCAGTACTTC. It encodes CASSADSSYEQYF.

This chain joins TRBV5-1 and TRBJ2-5; D is unclear. Trimming removed 0 bases at V and 5 bases at J, with 11 bases between. CDR1 SGHRS and CDR2 YFSETQ come from the germline V gene. This CDR3 region has 14 residues. The CDR3, as DNA: TGCGCCAGCAGCTTGGCGCAACGTGGCGAGACCCAGTACTTC. Translated: CASSLAQRGETQYF.

The chain uses TRBV7-2 and TRBJ2-1; 7 positions match TRBD1. The CDR3 contains 18 residues. Unmatched junction bases numbered 14, after V lost 6 bases and J lost 0 bases. Looked up from germline, CDR1 is SGHTA and CDR2 is FQGNSA. The CDR3 sequence is CASRPTGSRGSSYNEQFF. As DNA, the CDR3 is TGTGCCAGCAGACCGACAGGGTCCCGAGGGAGCTCCTACAATGAGCAGTTCTTC.

This chain joins TRBV19 and TRBJ1-5; TRBD1 is a possible D gene (5 bases). There are 14 residues in the CDR3. Germline V gene sequence: CDR1 LNHDA, CDR2 SQIVND (reference sequence). Trimming shortened V by 3 bases and J by 7 bases, and 13 bases separated the two germline ends. The DNA for the CDR3 is TGTGCCAGTAGTATGGGGCAGTGGGACCAGCCCCAGCATTTT. Its translation is CASSMGQWDQPQHF.

This clone was counted between two and nine times. The chain combines TRBV3-1 (or the pseudogene TRBV3-2) with TRBJ2-7; 12 bases fit TRBD1. Germline V gene lookup returns CDR1 LGHDT and CDR2 YNNKEL (reference sequence). The CDR3 is 16 amino acids. V lost 0 bases to trimming and J lost 7 bases; unmatched junction nucleotides: 7. CDR3 coding DNA: TGTGCCAGCAGCCAAGACACGGGACAGGGGGCAAGAGAGCAGTACTTC. As protein: CASSQDTGQGAREQYF.

This clone has just one count. The rearrangement links TRBV7-8 to TRBJ2-2, with 13 bases lining up with TRBD2. The CDR3 covers 17 residues. The V gene end was trimmed by 1 base and the J gene end by 8 bases; junction bases not matched to a gene: 7. The germline gives CDR1 SGHVS, CDR2 FQNEAQ. CDR3 coding DNA: TGTGCCAGCAGCTTAGGAGGACTAGCGGGAGCGGCTGGGGAGCTGTTTTTT. This sequence encodes CASSLGGLAGAAGELFF.

The genes are TRBV5-1 and TRBJ2-3, with TRBD1 matching 7 bases. Germline lookup yields CDR1 SGHRS and CDR2 YFSETQ. The CDR3 covers 14 residues. Trimming cost V 4 bases and J 1 base; bases outside gene matches: 3. The CDR3 DNA reads as TGCGCCAGCAGCCAAGGACAGGGCACAGATACGCAGTATTTT. Encoded protein: CASSQGQGTDTQYF.

The chain has TRBV2 and TRBJ1-6, with D hard to call. The V gene lost 6 bases and the J gene lost 9 bases, with 12 bases spanning the gap. This CDR3 comprises 13 residues. The V gene's germline CDR1 is SNHLY and CDR2 FYNNEI. The CDR3 DNA reads TGTGCCAGCAGGCCCTTCCCAGGTTCACCCCTCCACTTT. It translates to CASRPFPGSPLHF. The full variable domain, its missing parts supplied by reference TRBV2 and TRBJ1-6, is EPEVTQTPSHQVTQMGQEVILRCVPISNHLYFYWYRQILGQKVEFLVSFYNNEISEKSEIFDDQFSVERPDGSNFTLKIRSTKLEDSAMYFCASRPFPGSPLHFGNGTRLTVT.

This clone showed up just once. V and J are TRBV12-3 or TRBV12-4 and TRBJ1-5; TRBD1 is a possible D gene (6 bases). This CDR3 contains 13 residues. The V end was cut by 6 bases, the J end by 8 bases, with 14 bases between. The CDR3 loop is CASRKQGEEPQHF. DNA of the CDR3: TGTGCCAGCAGGAAACAGGGTGAGGAGCCCCAGCATTTT.

Written as DNA, the CDR3 is TGTGCCGCCCGGGACGGGCGGGGGCCCAAAAACATTCAGTACTTC. This translates into CAARDGRGPKNIQYF. The genes are TRBV10-3 and TRBJ2-4; possible D gene TRBD2, 7 bases. CDR3 size: 15 residues. V lost 11 bases to trimming and J lost 2 bases, with 19 bases between them. The V gene's germline CDR1 is ENHRY and CDR2 SYGVKD.

A remark on this clone: At one boundary the junction diverges from the germline segment, which might be a read error. The rearrangement joins TRBV12-3 or TRBV12-4 to TRBJ1-2, with 10 bases identical to TRBD1. CDR3 length: 13 residues. CDR3 coding DNA: TGTGCCAGCAGCTTGGGACAGGGGAGAGGCTTCACCTTC. It specifies CASSLGQGRGFTF.

This clone was detected only once. The chain is built from TRBV7-9 and TRBJ2-3; 9 bases align to TRBD1. Germline V gene lookup returns CDR1 SEHNR and CDR2 FQNEAQ (reference sequence). The CDR3 runs 15 residues. J gave up 2 bases and V 5 bases, and 5 bases lay outside the gene matches. Here the CDR3 DNA reads TGTGCCAGCAGCCCGGGACAGGGAAACACAGATACGCAGTATTTT. As protein: CASSPGQGNTDTQYF. The complete variable domain, with remaining parts taken from reference TRBV7-9 and TRBJ2-3, reads DTGVSQNPRHKITKRGQNVTFRCDPISEHNRLYWYRQTLGQGPEFLTYFQNEAQLEKSRLLSDRFSAERPKGSFSTLEIQRTEQGDSAMYLCASSPGQGNTDTQYFGPGTRLTVL.

J is TRBJ2-3 and V is TRBV5-5; D is perhaps TRBD1 (5 bases). Trimming stripped 1 base from V and 0 bases from J, with 9 bases between. Germline assignment: CDR1 SGHKS and CDR2 YYEKEE (reference sequence). CDR3 length: 15 amino acids. As DNA, the CDR3 is TGTGCCAGCAGCTTGTTTCAGGGAAGCACAGATACGCAGTATTTT. Its protein product is CASSLFQGSTDTQYF.

The chain is built from TRBV3-1 (or the pseudogene TRBV3-2) and TRBJ2-3; 7 positions agree with TRBD2. The CDR3 is 13 residues long. V lost 1 base, J lost 7 bases, and 2 bases stayed unmatched. CDR1 is LGHDT and CDR2 is YNNKEL in the germline V gene (reference sequence). The CDR3: CASSQGGGYTQYF. In nucleotides, the CDR3 is TGTGCCAGCAGCCAAGGGGGGGGTTATACGCAGTATTTT.

The rearrangement links TRBV30 to TRBJ2-2; possible D gene TRBD1, 5 bases. Looked up from germline, CDR1 is GTSNPN and CDR2 is SVGIG (reference sequence). This CDR3 has 15 amino acids. Trimming left V 1 base short and J 0 bases short, with 9 bases between. The CDR3 spells CAWSGGRTNTGELFF. In DNA form, the CDR3 reads TGTGCCTGGAGTGGGGGCAGGACGAACACCGGGGAGCTGTTTTTT.